This TCR beta chain was retrieved from a study of CXCR3-negative and CXCR3-positive naive CD8 T cells. Study outcomes and limitations: Compared with CXCR3-negative naive cells, CXCR3-positive naive cells showed more hydrophobic TRB CDR3s. Both naive subsets had comparably high diversity; memory CD8+ cells much lower. Memory cells diverged, while naive CXCR3-positive and CXCR3-negative cells had similar TRBV-TRBJ usage.

Each TRB cDNA library was prepared by 5' RACE (with UMI labels). From the 5' RACE reads, TCRdb lists one entry per CDR3 protein and no DNA. The table counts roughly 100,000 distinct CDR3 sequences; 0.3% to 0.45% lies in the top ten. As regards this clonotype: What it recognizes is unknown.

The CDR3 has 15 residues. The germline V gene encodes CDR1 MGHRA and CDR2 YSYEKL. This clonotype originated in a human donor in good health. Some clones in this sample may be carry-over from other donors' samples. V and J are TRBV4-1 and TRBJ1-1; TCRdb reports TRBD1, a call that lacks DNA to check it against. Sequences were obtained from naive CXCR3+ CD8+ T cells from blood. The subset was: CD45RO-CCR7+CD27+CD95- naive CD8+ T cells expressing CXCR3 (TNR3+). The CDR3: CASSLSGGMNTEAFF.